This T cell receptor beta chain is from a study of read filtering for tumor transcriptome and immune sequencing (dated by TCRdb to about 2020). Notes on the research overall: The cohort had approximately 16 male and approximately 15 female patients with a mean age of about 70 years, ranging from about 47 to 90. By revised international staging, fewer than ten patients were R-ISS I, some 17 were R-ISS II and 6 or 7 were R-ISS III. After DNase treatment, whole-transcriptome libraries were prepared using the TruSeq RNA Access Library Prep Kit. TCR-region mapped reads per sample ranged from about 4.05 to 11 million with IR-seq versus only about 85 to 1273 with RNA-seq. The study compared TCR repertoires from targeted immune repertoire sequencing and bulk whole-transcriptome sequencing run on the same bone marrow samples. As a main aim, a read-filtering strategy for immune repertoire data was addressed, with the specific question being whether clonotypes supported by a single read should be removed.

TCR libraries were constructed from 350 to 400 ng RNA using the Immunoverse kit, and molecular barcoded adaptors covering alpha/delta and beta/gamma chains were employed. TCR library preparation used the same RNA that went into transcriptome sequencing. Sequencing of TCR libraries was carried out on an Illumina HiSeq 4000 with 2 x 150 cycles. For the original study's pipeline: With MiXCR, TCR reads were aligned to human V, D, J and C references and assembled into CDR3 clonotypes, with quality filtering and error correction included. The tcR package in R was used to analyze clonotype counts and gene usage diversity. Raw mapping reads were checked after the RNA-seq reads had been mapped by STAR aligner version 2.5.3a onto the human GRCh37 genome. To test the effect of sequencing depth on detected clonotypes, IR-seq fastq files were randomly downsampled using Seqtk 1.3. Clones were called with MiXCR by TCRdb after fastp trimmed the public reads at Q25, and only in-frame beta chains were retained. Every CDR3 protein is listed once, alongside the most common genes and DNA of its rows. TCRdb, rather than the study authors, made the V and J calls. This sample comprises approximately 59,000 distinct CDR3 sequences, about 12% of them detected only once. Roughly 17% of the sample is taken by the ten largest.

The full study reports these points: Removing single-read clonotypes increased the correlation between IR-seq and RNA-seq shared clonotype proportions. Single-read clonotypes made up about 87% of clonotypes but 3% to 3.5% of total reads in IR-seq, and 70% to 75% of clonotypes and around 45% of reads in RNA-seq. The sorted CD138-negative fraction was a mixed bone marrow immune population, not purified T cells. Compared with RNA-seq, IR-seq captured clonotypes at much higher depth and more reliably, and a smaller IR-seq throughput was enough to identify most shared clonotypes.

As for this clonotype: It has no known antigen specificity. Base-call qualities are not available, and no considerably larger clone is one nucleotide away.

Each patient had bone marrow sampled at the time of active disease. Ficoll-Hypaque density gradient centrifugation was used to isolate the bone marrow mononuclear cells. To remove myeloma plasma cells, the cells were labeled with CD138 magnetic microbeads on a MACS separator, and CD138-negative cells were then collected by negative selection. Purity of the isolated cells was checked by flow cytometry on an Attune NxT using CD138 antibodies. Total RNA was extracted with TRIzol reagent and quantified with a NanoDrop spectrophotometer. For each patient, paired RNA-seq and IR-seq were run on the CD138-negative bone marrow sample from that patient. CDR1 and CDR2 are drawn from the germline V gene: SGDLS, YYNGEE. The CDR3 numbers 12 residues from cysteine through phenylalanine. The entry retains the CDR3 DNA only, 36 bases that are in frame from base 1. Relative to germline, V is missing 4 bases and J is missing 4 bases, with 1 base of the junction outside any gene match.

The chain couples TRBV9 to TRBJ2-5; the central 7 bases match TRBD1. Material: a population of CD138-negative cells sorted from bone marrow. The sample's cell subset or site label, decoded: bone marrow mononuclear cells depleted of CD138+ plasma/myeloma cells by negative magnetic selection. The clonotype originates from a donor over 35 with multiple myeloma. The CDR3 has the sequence CASSRGPETQYF. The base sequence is TGTGCCAGCAGCAGGGGGCCAGAGACCCAGTACTTC.